These 24 T cell receptor beta chains share one sample of origin, sequenced in a study of CD8+ T cells in alopecia areata (dated by TCRdb to between 2017 and 2018). Receptor libraries were prepared by the immunoSEQ multiplex PCR assay. RNA was extracted from all samples and reverse transcribed into cDNA as template for TCR sequencing. This is the immuneACCESS table as TCRdb keeps it, with only in-frame sequences that have V and J called. A part of the clones is gone; compared with another copy, unresolved V genes explain less than half, and the rest is unexplained. Within this sample are roughly 100,000 clones, with roughly 50% of them counted one time only. The ten largest account for about 9% of the sample. The source material was CD4+ T cells sorted from blood. The source is a human donor in good health.

The genes are TRBV7-2 and TRBJ2-7, with TRBD2 matching 8 bases. Germline V CDR1 and CDR2: SGHTA, FQGNSA. With 2 bases clipped from V and 2 bases from J, the junction kept 5 bases outside the gene matches. This CDR3 contains 15 residues. CDR3 in amino acids: CASSLLAGGPYEQYF. CDR3 in DNA: TGTGCCAGCAGCTTACTGGCGGGGGGACCCTACGAGCAGTACTTC.

V and J are TRBV29-1 and TRBJ2-5; D unresolved. This CDR3 spans 15 amino acids. CDR1 SQVTM and CDR2 ANQGSEA come from the germline V gene. V lost 6 bases to trimming and J lost 2 bases, with 19 bases between them. CDR3 sequence (DNA): TGCAGCGTCCCTGGGCAGGCCACTACGCAAGAGACCCAGTACTTC. Its translation is CSVPGQATTQETQYF.

This clone has more than one count but fewer than ten. This chain uses TRBV29-1 with TRBJ1-1, with a weak D call TRBD1 (6 bases). V lost 3 bases to trimming and J lost 7 bases, with 12 bases between them. Germline V gene sequence: CDR1 SQVTM, CDR2 ANQGSEA. This CDR3 is 12 amino acids long. CDR3 protein: CSVDNRAGEAFF. For the CDR3, the DNA is TGCAGCGTTGATAACAGGGCGGGTGAAGCTTTCTTT.

The chain combines TRBV10-3 with TRBJ1-6; D is perhaps TRBD1 (5 bases). The CDR3 totals 13 residues. V lost 4 bases and J 6 bases, leaving 7 bases between the germline ends. In germline, CDR1 is ENHRY, CDR2 SYGVKD. The CDR3 here is CAISGRGNSPLHF. The CDR3 region has the DNA TGTGCCATCAGTGGGAGGGGTAATTCACCCCTCCACTTT.

This clone turned up a few times. This rearrangement joins TRBV30 to TRBJ2-3; TRBD2 is a possible D gene (6 bases). Per the germline V gene, CDR1 is GTSNPN and CDR2 is SVGIG (reference sequence). The CDR3 is 15 residues long. Deletions cut 5 bases from V and 2 bases from J, with 17 bases between. The CDR3 region is CAWGGLGRPTDTQYF. Written as DNA, the CDR3 is TGTGCCTGGGGAGGGCTAGGGAGGCCCACAGATACGCAGTATTTT.

The rearrangement links TRBV5-6 to TRBJ1-4, with D uncertain. V lost 5 bases, J lost 10 bases, and 9 bases lay in between. The length of the CDR3 is 11 residues. Germline lookup yields CDR1 SGHDT and CDR2 YYEEEE. CDR3 region: CASSNRGKLFF. The CDR3 coding sequence is TGTGCCAGCAGTAATCGTGGAAAACTGTTTTTT.

This clone showed up just a few times. The same CDR3 can be traced to other DNA sequences in this sample. The chain joins TRBV7-3 to TRBJ2-3; possible D gene TRBD1, 5 bases. The CDR3 has 14 amino acids. Germline CDR1 is SGHTA and CDR2 is FQGTGA. The ends were cut back, 0 bases at V and 1 base at J, with 5 bases in the middle. CDR3 in DNA: TGTGCCAGCAGCTTAACAGGGGGCACAGATACGCAGTATTTT. Protein sequence: CASSLTGGTDTQYF.

The chain is built from TRBV29-1 and TRBJ2-5, with D possibly being TRBD1 (6 bases). Trimming shortened V by 6 bases and J by 4 bases, and 12 bases separated the two germline ends. CDR3 length: 12 residues. Germline CDR1 SQVTM, CDR2 ANQGSEA. In DNA, the CDR3 is TGCAGCGTGGAACAGGGTCGAGAGACCCAGTACTTC. Its translation is CSVEQGRETQYF.

The chain combines TRBV20-1 with TRBJ2-4, with a possible D match to TRBD1 (6 bases). Germline CDR1 reads DFQATT; CDR2 reads SNEGSKA (reference sequence). The V and J ends lost 6 bases and 9 bases respectively, with 12 bases between them. This CDR3 is built from 11 residues. The CDR3 sequence: CSARDIGIQYF. The CDR3 DNA follows: TGCAGTGCCCGGGACATCGGCATTCAGTACTTC.

This clone occurred many times. The genes are TRBV23-1 and TRBJ1-1, with a weak D call TRBD1 (5 bases). TRBV23-1 is annotated as an ORF whose role is uncertain. The CDR3 runs to 17 residues. Trimming stripped 7 bases from V and 0 bases from J, with 21 bases between. The chain's CDR3 is CASNDPDLGTVNTEAFF. The CDR3 coding sequence is TGCGCCAGCAACGATCCGGATTTAGGGACCGTGAACACTGAAGCTTTCTTT.

J is TRBJ2-1 and V is TRBV2; no firm D call. Trimming pared 5 bases from V and 7 bases from J, leaving 9 bases between. Germline loops: CDR1 SNHLY, CDR2 FYNNEI. The CDR3 consists of 12 residues. In nucleotides, the CDR3 is TGTGCCAGCAGTCTGGGGTGGAATGAGCAGTTCTTC. This translates into CASSLGWNEQFF.

There are a few counts of this clone. The chain is built from TRBV10-3 and TRBJ2-2; D is possibly TRBD2 (6 bases). The V end lost 10 bases, the J end lost 3 bases, and 15 bases lay between the germline ends. CDR3 length: 14 amino acids. The V gene's germline CDR1 is ENHRY and CDR2 SYGVKD. The CDR3 region is CATGVRPDTGELFF. The CDR3 DNA follows: TGTGCCACGGGGGTTCGGCCGGACACCGGGGAGCTGTTTTTT.

This clone was detected a few times. The gene calls are TRBV29-1 and TRBJ2-5, with D maybe TRBD2 (5 bases). Per the germline V gene, CDR1 is SQVTM and CDR2 is ANQGSEA. The CDR3 runs 14 residues. V lost 7 bases, J lost 2 bases, and 17 bases lay in between. This chain's CDR3 is CSARIAPGQETQYF. In DNA, the CDR3 is TGCAGCGCCCGAATCGCACCGGGGCAAGAGACCCAGTACTTC.

This clone was picked up one time. The J gene is TRBJ1-6, the V gene TRBV2, with D perhaps matching TRBD1 (5 bases). Per the germline V gene, CDR1 is SNHLY and CDR2 is FYNNEI. This CDR3 has 13 residues. V was pared by 7 bases and J by 6 bases, with 10 bases between. This CDR3 reads CASTDGGNSPLHF. CDR3 nucleotide sequence: TGTGCCAGCACCGACGGGGGTAATTCACCCCTCCACTTT.

The rearrangement joins TRBV2 to TRBJ1-1; the match to TRBD1 covers 8 bases. Germline-derived CDR1 and CDR2 are SNHLY and FYNNEI. The CDR3 has 14 residues. V gave up 6 bases and J gave up 1 base; unmatched junction bases: 4. This CDR3 is CASSKDRANTEAFF. The DNA of the CDR3 is TGTGCCAGCAGCAAGGACAGGGCGAACACTGAAGCTTTCTTT.

The chain has TRBV25-1 and TRBJ2-7; TRBD1 agrees at 7 bases. The CDR3 has 14 amino acids. The J segment lost 2 bases and the V segment lost 3 bases, leaving 4 bases of the junction unmatched. Germline CDR1 reads MGHDK; CDR2 reads SYGVNS. The CDR3 region is CASSEQDRPYEQYF. CDR3 bases: TGTGCCAGCAGTGAGCAGGACAGGCCCTACGAGCAGTACTTC.

This sequence joins TRBV7-2 and TRBJ1-1; 9 bases are shared with TRBD1. The germline CDR1 and CDR2 sequences are SGHTA and FQGNSA. The CDR3 length is 14 residues. After removal of 4 bases from V and 5 bases from J, the junction contained 5 bases not matched to a gene. CDR3 nucleotide sequence: TGTGCCAGCAGCTCCAACAGGGGGCGTACTGAAGCTTTCTTT. Translated, it gives CASSSNRGRTEAFF.

This clone appeared a few times. The chain is built from TRBV29-1 and TRBJ2-3; 7 positions agree with TRBD2. CDR3 length equals 13 residues. Looked up from germline, CDR1 is SQVTM and CDR2 is ANQGSEA. After removal of 4 bases from V and 5 bases from J, the junction contained 6 bases not matched to a gene. CDR3 residues: CSVGLAAGDTQYF. In DNA form, the CDR3 reads TGCAGCGTTGGACTAGCCGCCGGAGATACGCAGTATTTT.

This clone is judged medium-sized. V and J are TRBV2 and TRBJ2-3; TRBD2 agrees at 11 bases. The CDR3 has 15 residues. The V gene end was trimmed by 6 bases and the J gene end by 2 bases; junction bases not matched to a gene: 4. Germline assignment: CDR1 SNHLY and CDR2 FYNNEI. The CDR3 protein is CASSRTSGFTDTQYF. The CDR3 DNA follows: TGTGCCAGCAGCAGGACTAGCGGGTTCACAGATACGCAGTATTTT.

The gene calls are TRBV2 and TRBJ1-6; D unclear. Germline loops: CDR1 SNHLY, CDR2 FYNNEI. The CDR3 has 15 amino acids. V dropped 4 bases and J dropped 6 bases, with 13 bases sitting between them. CDR3 loop: CASSGETRGNSPLHF. CDR3 nucleotide sequence: TGTGCCAGCAGTGGAGAGACTCGGGGTAATTCACCCCTCCACTTT.

The chain has TRBV5-4 and TRBJ2-1; D may match TRBD1 or TRBD2 (5 bases each). This CDR3 region has 17 residues. Looked up from germline, CDR1 is SGHNT and CDR2 is YYREEE (reference sequence). V shed 0 bases and J shed 2 bases, with 15 bases lying between them. The CDR3 sequence: CASSLGGDGLTYNEQFF. In nucleotides, the CDR3 is TGTGCCAGCAGCTTGGGAGGGGACGGCCTAACCTACAATGAGCAGTTCTTC.

This clone came up a few times. The chain is built from TRBV7-3 and TRBJ2-3; TRBD2 agrees at 12 bases. Germline V gives CDR1 SGHTA, CDR2 FQGTGA. The CDR3 length is 17 residues. Trimming cost V 5 bases and J 8 bases; bases outside gene matches: 14. The CDR3 loop is CASSRQGLAGTRGTQYF. In DNA, the CDR3 is TGTGCCAGCAGCCGTCAAGGACTAGCGGGAACCCGGGGTACGCAGTATTTT.

The sample holds one count of this clone. The chain combines TRBV4-3 with TRBJ2-2; D possibly uses TRBD1 or TRBD2 (6 bases each). The germline V gene has CDR1 LGHNA and CDR2 YSLEER. V gave up 0 bases and J gave up 5 bases, with 19 bases separating them. The CDR3 is made up of 18 amino acids. CDR3 nucleotide sequence: TGCGCCAGCAGCCAAGATAGGTTGGGGGGCGTGAAGACCGGGGAGCTGTTTTTT. Protein sequence: CASSQDRLGGVKTGELFF.

The CDR3 sequence is CASSPRVRGVFRFF. In nucleotides, the CDR3 is TGTGCCAGCAGCCCACGGGTTCGTGGCGTTTTTCGGTTCTTC. V is TRBV7-8 and J is TRBJ2-1; no reliable D call. V gave up 5 bases and J gave up 15 bases, with 23 bases separating them. The CDR3 runs 14 residues. Germline-derived CDR1 and CDR2 are SGHVS and FQNEAQ.